This T cell receptor beta chain is drawn from a study of blood T cell repertoires in COVID-19. For the study at large: Samples representing acute and convalescent COVID-19 were sourced from the United States, Italy and Spain. PBMCs, B-cell-depleted T cells, or T cells provided the cDNA or gDNA that made up the material.

Per the authors' pipeline: Estimates of nucleated cell counts were drawn from the amplification of reference gene primers. Using immunoSEQ multiplex PCR, the repertoire was profiled, and TCRdb retains in-frame clones only, with some absent. V and J calls and clone size follow that table, whereas D and trimming were derived from the DNA. Of roughly 98,000 clones detected, around 94% appear once; the ten largest clones hold approximately 6.3%. The V end lost 7 bases, the J end lost 5 bases, and 20 bases lay between the germline ends. Germline CDR1 MNHNY, CDR2 SVGAGI (reference sequence). The CDR3 totals 15 residues.

This sequence was found in a woman aged 55-69 years with active COVID-19. V gene TRBV6-6 combines with J gene TRBJ2-5, with TRBD1 as a possible D gene (6 bases). Sequenced material: peripheral blood. The CDR3 sequence is CASNTGGTLGETQYF. The CDR3 nucleotides are TGTGCCAGCAACACTGGGGGCACTTTAGGGGAGACCCAGTACTTC.